Shown below are 23 T cell receptor beta chains from a single sample sequenced in a study of response to subunit inactivated influenza vaccine. Each CDR3 protein gets one entry after TCRdb re-called the RT-PCR reads with MiXCR. In the table there are 500,000 to 750,000 distinct CDR3 sequences, roughly 15% of which are singletons. The material sequenced was PBMCs from blood, taken roughly 13 days after vaccination. The receptors here all came from a man in his fifties who received an inactivated influenza vaccine.

The chain joins TRBV6-2 or TRBV6-3 to TRBJ1-1; TRBD1 matches at 7 bases. The V gene end was trimmed by 2 bases and the J gene end by 4 bases; junction bases not matched to a gene: 7. The germline V gene encodes CDR1 MNHEY and CDR2 SVGEGT. The CDR3 totals 15 residues. In DNA form, the CDR3 reads TGTGCCAGCAGTTACCGGGGCAGGGGGACCACTGAAGCTTTCTTT. Protein: CASSYRGRGTTEAFF.

This clonotype was counted ten times or more. The chain employs TRBV24-1 and TRBJ1-2; D ambiguous. Trimming left V 3 bases short and J 8 bases short, with 9 bases between. Germline loops: CDR1 KGHDR, CDR2 SFDVKD. The CDR3 covers 12 residues. The CDR3 region has the DNA TGTGCCACCAGTGATCCCCTGCGGGGCTACACCTTC. Protein product: CATSDPLRGYTF.

The chain uses TRBV4-2 and TRBJ2-3; 10 bases are a match to TRBD2. J lost 6 bases, V lost 0 bases, and 6 bases had no gene match. The CDR3 length is 16 residues. Germline V CDR1 and CDR2: LGHNA, YNFKEQ. CDR3: CASSQDRTSGTDTQYF. In DNA, the CDR3 is TGTGCCAGCAGCCAAGATCGGACTAGCGGAACGGATACGCAGTATTTT.

This clonotype was counted a few times. This chain's CDR3 is CASSQQGPGNNQPQHF. Here the CDR3 DNA reads TGCGCCAGCAGCCAGCAGGGGCCCGGAAACAATCAGCCCCAGCATTTT. V usage is TRBV4-3 and J usage is TRBJ1-5; TRBD1 is a possible D gene (6 bases). Germline V gene lookup returns CDR1 LGHNA and CDR2 YSLEER. The CDR3 length is 16 residues. Deletions cut 3 bases from V and 3 bases from J, with 15 bases between.

This clonotype was detected a few times. This rearrangement joins TRBV5-4 to TRBJ2-3, with 8 bases fitting TRBD2. The CDR3 runs 16 residues. From germline, CDR1 is SGHNT and CDR2 YYREEE (reference sequence). The V segment lost 6 bases and the J segment 2 bases; nucleotides outside the gene matches: 11. CDR3 in DNA: TGTGCCAGCACCCCGGGGGGGCGAGGCTTCACAGATACGCAGTATTTT. This encodes CASTPGGRGFTDTQYF. The variable domain in full, completed from reference TRBV5-4 and TRBJ2-3, reads ETGVTQSPTHLIKTRGQQVTLRCSSQSGHNTVSWYQQALGQGPQFIFQYYREEENGRGNFPPRFSGLQFPNYSSELNVNALELDDSALYLCASTPGGRGFTDTQYFGPGTRLTVL.

This clonotype was picked up a small number of times. This chain uses TRBV12-3 or TRBV12-4 with TRBJ2-2; a weak D match, TRBD1 (5 bases). With 6 bases removed from V and 4 bases from J, the gap between germline ends came to 15 bases. This CDR3 spans 15 amino acids. The CDR3 coding sequence is TGTGCCAGCAGCCCACCAGGACACTTCACCGGGGAGCTGTTTTTT. Translating it yields CASSPPGHFTGELFF.

The table lists this clonotype with a few counts. The CDR3 region is CASSSRLAGGPLGKNEQFF. The DNA of the CDR3 is TGTGCCAGCAGCTCAAGACTAGCGGGAGGGCCACTTGGAAAGAATGAGCAGTTCTTC. The chain joins TRBV11-1 to TRBJ2-1, with 14 bases identical to TRBD2. CDR3 length: 19 residues. Unmatched junction bases numbered 15, after V lost 4 bases and J lost 7 bases. Germline V lookup: CDR1 SGHAT, CDR2 FQDESV (reference sequence).

CDR3 nucleotide sequence: TGTGCCAGCAGATCTAGCGGGAGAGTTGAGCAGTACTTC. It specifies CASRSSGRVEQYF. The chain is built from TRBV6-2 or TRBV6-3 and TRBJ2-7, with 10 bases identical to TRBD2. The CDR3 runs to 13 residues. Losses at the gene ends were 6 bases for V and 7 bases for J; bases not matched to a gene: 6. Germline-derived CDR1 and CDR2 are MNHEY and SVGEGT.

In this sample, this clonotype turned up a few times. The chain employs TRBV5-1 and TRBJ1-5, with D unclear. The CDR3 has 15 amino acids. The germline V and J ends were trimmed by 0 bases and 4 bases, with 11 bases remaining between them. Germline V gene sequence: CDR1 SGHRS, CDR2 YFSETQ. CDR3 residues: CASSLGSGTNQPQHF. In nucleotides, the CDR3 is TGCGCCAGCAGCTTGGGATCGGGTACTAATCAGCCCCAGCATTTT.

This clonotype has only a few counts. This rearrangement joins TRBV7-2 to TRBJ2-3; TRBD2 agrees at 11 bases. The V segment lost 3 bases and the J segment 2 bases; nucleotides outside the gene matches: 7. CDR1 and CDR2 (germline): SGHTA, FQGNSA. The CDR3 extends over 17 amino acids. The CDR3 coding sequence is TGTGCCAGCAGCTTCCTACTAGCGGGAGTTTCCACAGATACGCAGTATTTT. Protein sequence: CASSFLLAGVSTDTQYF.

The sample holds a few counts of this clonotype. The CDR3, as DNA: TGTGCCAGCAGTTACATTTCGCACGAGCAGTACTTC. It yields the protein CASSYISHEQYF. The chain uses TRBV6-2 or TRBV6-3 and TRBJ2-7; no reliable D call. V was cut by 2 bases and J by 5 bases, with 7 bases left in between. Germline CDR1 MNHEY, CDR2 SVGEGT. The CDR3 is made up of 12 amino acids.

V and J are TRBV12-2 and TRBJ2-3. TRBV12-2 is tagged as a pseudogene. The CDR3 sequence is 14 residues long. The CDR3 sequence: CASRPRGVADTQYF. Written as DNA, the CDR3 is TGTGCAAGTCGCCCCCGTGGGGTCGCAGATACGCAGTATTTT.

This clonotype was found many times. The chain has TRBV7-2 and TRBJ1-2, with 11 positions matching TRBD1. Germline CDR1 SGHTA, CDR2 FQGNSA. The CDR3 totals 17 residues. Germline trimming cut 4 bases from V and 7 bases from J; bases unmatched to any gene: 14. The CDR3 DNA reads TGTGCCAGCAGCTCGCCGCGGGACAGGGGGGCTTTCGGTGGCTACACCTTC. It translates to CASSSPRDRGAFGGYTF. Drawing the rest from reference TRBV7-2 and TRBJ1-2, the complete variable domain is GAGVSQSPSNKVTEKGKDVELRCDPISGHTALYWYRQSLGQGLEFLIYFQGNSAPDKSGLPSDRFSAERTGGSVSTLTIQRTQQEDSAVYLCASSSPRDRGAFGGYTFGSGTRLTVV.

In its sample, this clonotype was seen a few times. The V call is TRBV4-3, the J call TRBJ2-1; D unclear. From germline, CDR1 is LGHNA and CDR2 YSLEER. Between the trimmed V and J ends, which lost 1 base and 8 bases, there was a span of 15 bases. The CDR3 contains 15 residues. The CDR3 nucleotides read TGCGCCAGCAGCCAAGGACTCCGCCCTGGGGATGAGCAGTTCTTC. Protein sequence: CASSQGLRPGDEQFF.

This clonotype was found many times. The chain carries TRBV7-9 and TRBJ2-3; TRBD2 aligns across 8 bases. V shed 9 bases and J 1 base; nucleotides not matched to a gene: 3. The germline gives CDR1 SEHNR, CDR2 FQNEAQ (reference sequence). CDR3 length equals 13 residues. CDR3 in DNA: TGTGCCAGTACACTAGCGGGCACAGATACGCAGTATTTT. This encodes CASTLAGTDTQYF. Combining the CDR3 with reference TRBV7-9 and TRBJ2-3 gives the whole variable domain DTGVSQNPRHKITKRGQNVTFRCDPISEHNRLYWYRQTLGQGPEFLTYFQNEAQLEKSRLLSDRFSAERPKGSFSTLEIQRTEQGDSAMYLCASTLAGTDTQYFGPGTRLTVL.

This clonotype was seen only a few times. The V gene is TRBV12-3 or TRBV12-4, the J gene TRBJ2-1; D gene ambiguous. CDR3 length: 13 residues. Trimming took 5 bases from V and 4 from J, leaving 9 bases between them. The CDR3 reads CASSLPPYNEQFF. CDR3 DNA sequence: TGTGCCAGCAGTCTTCCACCATACAATGAGCAGTTCTTC.

This clonotype was counted a few times. The chain joins TRBV12-3 or TRBV12-4 to TRBJ2-3; D uncertain. This CDR3 is built from 16 residues. V dropped 8 bases and J dropped 0 bases, with 18 bases sitting between them. The CDR3 protein is CASSFGTLPSTDTQYF. In DNA, the CDR3 is TGTGCCAGCTCGTTTGGAACTCTTCCTAGCACAGATACGCAGTATTTT.

There are a few counts of this clonotype. CDR3 in DNA: TGTGCCAGCAGTAAGGGACAGGGTAATGAAAAACTGTTTTTT. Translation: CASSKGQGNEKLFF. The gene calls are TRBV6-1 and TRBJ1-4; 9 bases agree with TRBD1. In germline, CDR1 is MNHNS, CDR2 SASEGT. The CDR3 is 14 residues long. After removal of 5 bases from V and 4 bases from J, the junction contained 2 bases not matched to a gene.

The V gene is TRBV12-3 or TRBV12-4, the J gene TRBJ2-5, with TRBD2 as a possible D gene (5 bases). With 3 bases removed from V and 2 bases from J, the gap between germline ends came to 13 bases. The CDR3 is 15 amino acids. The CDR3 DNA reads TGTGCCAGCAGTTTTTGGGGAGCGAGACAAGAGACCCAGTACTTC. It yields the protein CASSFWGARQETQYF.

V is TRBV11-2 and J is TRBJ2-2; D not certain. Trimming took 1 base from V and 3 from J, leaving 6 bases between them. There are 14 residues in the CDR3. CDR1 SGHAT and CDR2 FQNNGV come from the germline V gene. The CDR3 coding sequence is TGTGCCAGCAGCTTAGGGGTCGACACCGGGGAGCTGTTTTTT. Translating gives CASSLGVDTGELFF.

This sequence joins TRBV7-8 and TRBJ1-1; the D is unclear. Germline loops: CDR1 SGHVS, CDR2 FQNEAQ. V lost 6 bases to trimming and J lost 1 base, with 21 bases between them. The CDR3 has 17 amino acids. The CDR3 is CASRNIRLSGRNTEAFF. The CDR3 DNA sequence: TGTGCCAGCAGGAATATTAGGTTGTCAGGAAGGAACACTGAAGCTTTCTTT. The whole variable domain, remainder taken from reference TRBV7-8 and TRBJ1-1, is GAGVSQSPRYKVAKRGQDVALRCDPISGHVSLFWYQQALGQGPEFLTYFQNEAQLDKSGLPSDRFFAERPEGSVSTLKIQRTQQEDSAVYLCASRNIRLSGRNTEAFFGQGTRLTVV.

The chain recombines TRBV5-1 with TRBJ2-3; TRBD2 aligns across 11 bases. Germline V gene sequence: CDR1 SGHRS, CDR2 YFSETQ. The CDR3 extends over 14 amino acids. V dropped 2 bases and J dropped 6; count of bases not matched to a gene: 2. The CDR3: CASSFLAGGDTQYF. CDR3 coding DNA: TGCGCCAGCAGCTTCCTAGCGGGAGGCGATACGCAGTATTTT.

The chain links TRBV4-2 to TRBJ2-2; the D is unclear. The V end was cut by 3 bases, the J end by 0 bases, with 14 bases between. Germline V gene lookup returns CDR1 LGHNA and CDR2 YNFKEQ. The CDR3 has 17 residues. For the CDR3, the DNA is TGTGCCAGCAGCCACCAGATAGAGTTCGCGAACACCGGGGAGCTGTTTTTT. Translated, it gives CASSHQIEFANTGELFF.